The 6 T cell receptor beta chains given below trace back to one sample, sequenced in a study of human T cells and chemical hapten exposure. Sample time point: patch test 1, 2 weeks after DPC sensitization. The treatment was: therapeutic diphenylcyclopropenone sensitization with weekly scalp DPC. MiXCR, run by TCRdb on the RACE reads, gives a single entry per CDR3 protein. In the table there are about 71,000 distinct CDR3 sequences, around 9.5% of which are singletons. Sequencing used whole blood, obtained in connection with sensitization to the hapten diphenylcyclopropenone (DPC). The receptors originated from a middle-aged woman with alopecia areata. Some clones in this sample may be carry-over from other donors' samples.

The chain joins TRBV12-3 or TRBV12-4 to TRBJ1-4, with 9 bases aligning to TRBD1. V gave up 6 bases and J gave up 8 bases; unmatched junction bases: 10. The CDR3 covers 15 residues. DNA of the CDR3: TGTGCCAGCAGGCGTCCGGGACAGGGCCAGGAAAAACTGTTTTTT. The encoded protein is CASRRPGQGQEKLFF.

This clonotype was seen ten or more times. J is TRBJ2-3 and V is TRBV4-2; D is perhaps TRBD1 (6 bases). The CDR3 has 17 residues. CDR1 LGHNA and CDR2 YNFKEQ come from the germline V gene. V was shortened by 0 bases and J by 4 bases, with 17 bases between the two germline ends. DNA for the CDR3: TGTGCCAGCAGCCAAGATGGGGGCCTCGTATCTCCAGATACGCAGTATTTT. Translation gives CASSQDGGLVSPDTQYF.

A note on this clonotype: Given a much more abundant clone one base away, this may be a read error. Because it lacks the conserved phenylalanine or tryptophan at the end, this CDR3 is likely a read error. The chain uses TRBV2 and TRBJ2-1; 8 bases are shared with TRBD2. There are 14 residues in the CDR3. Germline V CDR1 and CDR2: SNHLY, FYNNEI. J was trimmed by 5 bases and V by 7 bases; bases with no gene match: 7. In DNA, the CDR3 is TGTGCCAGCAATAGACAGCGGGGGCACAATGAGCAGTTCTTG. Translated, it gives CASNRQRGHNEQFL.

In this sample, this clonotype turned up many times. This sequence joins TRBV6-5 and TRBJ2-5; TRBD1 is a possible D gene (6 bases). This CDR3 has 17 residues. Trimming cost V 0 bases and J 2 bases, with 16 bases left between them. Germline CDR1 and CDR2: MNHEY and SVGAGI. DNA for the CDR3: TGTGCCAGCAGTTACTCGTGGCCGACAGGCAATCAAGAGACCCAGTACTTC. Amino acid sequence: CASSYSWPTGNQETQYF.

This clonotype was counted ten times or more. V is TRBV9 and J is TRBJ1-4; no reliable D call. V lost 3 bases, J lost 7 bases, and 10 bases lay in between. The CDR3 runs to 13 residues. Germline CDR1 reads SGDLS; CDR2 reads YYNGEE. CDR3 residues: CASSAMLGEKLFF. For the CDR3, the DNA is TGTGCCAGCAGCGCGATGTTGGGTGAAAAACTGTTTTTT.

This clonotype has ten or more counts. The V call is TRBV29-1, the J call TRBJ2-1; 11 bases fit TRBD2. The CDR3 totals 16 residues. Germline lookup yields CDR1 SQVTM and CDR2 ANQGSEA. The CDR3 DNA is TGCAGTACTAGCGGGGGCCCCGAGAGCTCCTACAATGAGCAGTTCTTC. Its translation: CSTSGGPESSYNEQFF.